This is a list of T cell receptor beta chains from one sample in a study of blood T cell repertoires in COVID-19. Repertoires were generated with immunoSEQ multiplex PCR, while TCRdb's copy carries only in-frame clones and drops some. This sample yields roughly 13,000 clones, of which approximately 83% are seen a single time; just under 25% belongs to the top ten. The source material was peripheral blood. These receptors were taken from a man aged 35-49 years with active or convalescent COVID-19. The CDR3 runs from the conserved cysteine through the conserved F or W. A D gene is named only where the DNA matches it firmly. Clone size is stated in some rows and not others, as once, few, many or a class when expanded.

J gene: TRBJ2-5; V gene: TRBV28; clone size: NA; D gene: NA; CDR3 DNA: TGTGCCAGCAGCAATTGGATTCGGACAACCCAAGAGACCCAGTACTTC; CDR3 protein: CASSNWIRTTQETQYF
J gene: TRBJ2-2; V gene: TRBV28; clone size: once; D gene: NA; CDR3 DNA: TGTGCCAGCAGTTTAGGCCAGTACACCGGGGAGCTGTTTTTT; CDR3 protein: CASSLGQYTGELFF
J gene: TRBJ2-5; V gene: TRBV7-2; clone size: NA; D gene: NA; CDR3 DNA: TGTGCCAGCAACCCCCGAGGGCGGGGAGTCCAAGAGACCCAGTACTTC; CDR3 protein: CASNPRGRGVQETQYF
J gene: TRBJ2-7; V gene: TRBV6-5; clone size: NA; D gene: NA; CDR3 DNA: TGTGCCAGCAAGCTTCAGACTAGGACCGAGCAGTACTTC; CDR3 protein: CASKLQTRTEQYF
J gene: TRBJ1-2; V gene: TRBV12-3/TRBV12-4; clone size: NA; D gene: NA; CDR3 DNA: TGTGCCAGCAGTTTTGGGGGGTTGGGTGGCTACACCTTC; CDR3 protein: CASSFGGLGGYTF
J gene: TRBJ2-4; V gene: TRBV2; clone size: NA; D gene: TRBD1; CDR3 DNA: TGTGCCAGCAGTGGAGGGGGCCCCTCCGGGAACATTCAGTACTTC; CDR3 protein: CASSGGGPSGNIQYF
J gene: TRBJ2-1; V gene: TRBV5-8; clone size: NA; D gene: NA; CDR3 DNA: TGTGCCAGCAGCTTGGCCGTAGCTAACAATGAGCAGTTCTTC; CDR3 protein: CASSLAVANNEQFF
J gene: TRBJ1-5; V gene: TRBV28; clone size: NA; D gene: NA; CDR3 DNA: TGTGCCAGCAGTTCCGCGGGTTTCGGGAGTAGCCAGCCCCAGCATTTT; CDR3 protein: CASSSAGFGSSQPQHF
J gene: TRBJ2-3; V gene: TRBV6-2/TRBV6-3; clone size: NA; D gene: NA; CDR3 DNA: TGTGCCAGCAGTTACGCGGGCCCAGATACGCAGTATTTT; CDR3 protein: CASSYAGPDTQYF
J gene: TRBJ1-2; V gene: TRBV5-1; clone size: NA; D gene: NA; CDR3 DNA: TGCGCCAGCAGCTCCGGACAACGGCCCAGTAACTATGGCTACACCTTC; CDR3 protein: CASSSGQRPSNYGYTF
J gene: TRBJ1-6; V gene: TRBV6-5; clone size: once; D gene: NA; CDR3 DNA: TGTGCCAGCAGTTACTCGATACAGGGCAATAATTCACCCCTCCACTTT; CDR3 protein: CASSYSIQGNNSPLHF
J gene: TRBJ2-3; V gene: TRBV28; clone size: few; D gene: TRBD2; CDR3 DNA: TGTGCCATACTAAGCGGGGCGGAAGATACGCAGTATTTT; CDR3 protein: CAILSGAEDTQYF
J gene: TRBJ2-7; V gene: TRBV7-2; clone size: NA; D gene: NA; CDR3 DNA: TGTGCCAGCAGCGCGGAACAGGGTTACGAGCAGTACTTC; CDR3 protein: CASSAEQGYEQYF
J gene: TRBJ2-2; V gene: TRBV2; clone size: NA; D gene: TRBD1; CDR3 DNA: TGTGCCAGCAGGTGGGGGACAGCAAACACCGGGGAGCTGTTTTTT; CDR3 protein: CASRWGTANTGELFF
J gene: TRBJ2-3; V gene: TRBV7-3; clone size: NA; D gene: NA; CDR3 DNA: TGTGCCAGCAGCTTGGGTAGCGGCGGGGGCATAGATACGCAGTATTTT; CDR3 protein: CASSLGSGGGIDTQYF
J gene: TRBJ2-3; V gene: TRBV7-2; clone size: NA; D gene: NA; CDR3 DNA: TGTGCCAGCAGCACGACTACCCTAAGGGCTTGGACAGATACGCAGTATTTT; CDR3 protein: CASSTTTLRAWTDTQYF
J gene: TRBJ2-7; V gene: TRBV18; clone size: NA; D gene: NA; CDR3 DNA: TGTGCCAGCTCGCTCACGGTTGGGGCTACCTACGAGCAGTACTTC; CDR3 protein: CASSLTVGATYEQYF
J gene: TRBJ2-7; V gene: TRBV6-2/TRBV6-3; clone size: NA; D gene: NA; CDR3 DNA: TGTGCCAGCAGTCAGGACTTCACCTACGAGCAGTACTTC; CDR3 protein: CASSQDFTYEQYF
J gene: TRBJ2-5; V gene: TRBV7-2; clone size: NA; D gene: NA; CDR3 DNA: TGTGCCAGCAGCTTTTTATTAATGGAGACCCAGTACTTC; CDR3 protein: CASSFLLMETQYF
J gene: TRBJ1-1; V gene: TRBV5-6; clone size: NA; D gene: NA; CDR3 DNA: TGTGCCAGCAGCAGGACTGTGAACACTGAAGCTTTCTTT; CDR3 protein: CASSRTVNTEAFF
J gene: TRBJ1-4; V gene: TRBV28; clone size: few; D gene: NA; CDR3 DNA: TGTGCCAGCAGTTCAACCACGGGGAAACTGTTTTTT; CDR3 protein: CASSSTTGKLFF
J gene: TRBJ2-7; V gene: TRBV4-3; clone size: NA; D gene: NA; CDR3 DNA: TGCGCCAGCAGCCCCCTGGGCGGGACAGCCTCCTACGAGCAGTACTTC; CDR3 protein: CASSPLGGTASYEQYF
J gene: TRBJ2-7; V gene: TRBV19; clone size: few; D gene: NA; CDR3 DNA: TGTGCCAGTAGTACGCGAGTACGGGACGAGCAGTACTTC; CDR3 protein: CASSTRVRDEQYF
J gene: TRBJ2-7; V gene: TRBV28; clone size: once; D gene: TRBD1; CDR3 DNA: TGTGCCAGCAGATCTCCACGGACAGGGAGGAACGAGCAGTACTTC; CDR3 protein: CASRSPRTGRNEQYF
J gene: TRBJ2-2; V gene: TRBV4-1; clone size: NA; D gene: TRBD1; CDR3 DNA: TGCGCCAGCAGCGGCCGGGACAGGGGAAGCGGCACCGGGGAGCTGTTTTTT; CDR3 protein: CASSGRDRGSGTGELFF
J gene: TRBJ1-1; V gene: TRBV5-4; clone size: NA; D gene: NA; CDR3 DNA: TGTGCCAGCAGCTTGGCTGGTTTCGGGGAGTCGGCTTTCTTT; CDR3 protein: CASSLAGFGESAFF
J gene: TRBJ2-6; V gene: TRBV5-6; clone size: NA; D gene: NA; CDR3 DNA: TGTGCCAGCAGCTTGGGATTTTTGGTAGTATCCGGGGCCAACGTCCTGACTTTC; CDR3 protein: CASSLGFLVVSGANVLTF
J gene: TRBJ2-2; V gene: TRBV18; clone size: NA; D gene: NA; CDR3 DNA: TGTGCCAGCTCAACAGGGATGGTCACCGGGGAGCTGTTTTTT; CDR3 protein: CASSTGMVTGELFF
J gene: TRBJ2-1; V gene: TRBV9; clone size: NA; D gene: NA; CDR3 DNA: TGTGCCAGCAGCGGTGGGAGCTCCTACAATGAGCAGTTCTTC; CDR3 protein: CASSGGSSYNEQFF
J gene: TRBJ2-7; V gene: TRBV7-3; clone size: NA; D gene: NA; CDR3 DNA: TGTGCCAGCAGCTTAGGGCACCGCGACGAGCAGTACTTC; CDR3 protein: CASSLGHRDEQYF
J gene: TRBJ1-1; V gene: TRBV11-2; clone size: NA; D gene: NA; CDR3 DNA: TGTGCCAGCAGCCCCCGGGCGGGCACTGAAGCTTTCTTT; CDR3 protein: CASSPRAGTEAFF
J gene: TRBJ1-6; V gene: TRBV30; clone size: few; D gene: NA; CDR3 DNA: TGTGCCTGGAATACAGGGCATAATTCACCCCTCCACTTT; CDR3 protein: CAWNTGHNSPLHF
J gene: TRBJ1-3; V gene: TRBV7-9; clone size: NA; D gene: NA; CDR3 DNA: TGTGCCAGCAGTCGAACAGGAAACACCATATATTTT; CDR3 protein: CASSRTGNTIYF
J gene: TRBJ2-7; V gene: TRBV24-1; clone size: once; D gene: NA; CDR3 DNA: TGTGCCACCAGTGACCCGACAGCCTCCTACGAGCAGTACTTC; CDR3 protein: CATSDPTASYEQYF
J gene: TRBJ2-2; V gene: TRBV9; clone size: once; D gene: TRBD2; CDR3 DNA: TGTGCCAGCAGCGTAGGGGTACTAGCGGGAGCCGGGGAGCTGTTTTTT; CDR3 protein: CASSVGVLAGAGELFF
J gene: TRBJ2-2; V gene: TRBV30; clone size: NA; D gene: NA; CDR3 DNA: TGTGCCTGGAGTTTAGTGGCAGCGGTTAGGAGGGAGCTGTTTTTT; CDR3 protein: CAWSLVAAVRRELFF
J gene: TRBJ1-1; V gene: TRBV18; clone size: NA; D gene: NA; CDR3 DNA: TGTGCCAGCTCACCGACAGGTCTCATGAACACTGAAGCTTTCTTT; CDR3 protein: CASSPTGLMNTEAFF
J gene: TRBJ2-7; V gene: TRBV7-9; clone size: NA; D gene: TRBD2; CDR3 DNA: TGTGCCAGCAGCTTAACCCCCGGACTAGCGGGTAGAACCTACGAGCAGTACTTC; CDR3 protein: CASSLTPGLAGRTYEQYF
J gene: TRBJ2-2; V gene: TRBV5-1; clone size: NA; D gene: NA; CDR3 DNA: TGCGCCAGCAGCTTGGCAGGGCTGGGCGCCGGGGAGCTGTTTTTT; CDR3 protein: CASSLAGLGAGELFF
J gene: TRBJ1-5; V gene: TRBV6-6; clone size: NA; D gene: TRBD1; CDR3 DNA: TGTGCCAGCAGCCACATGGACAGGGGGTGGGATCAGCCCCAGCATTTT; CDR3 protein: CASSHMDRGWDQPQHF
J gene: TRBJ2-1; V gene: TRBV11-2; clone size: NA; D gene: TRBD2; CDR3 DNA: TGTGCCAGCAGCTTAGAACTAGCGGGAGTCCACTACAATGAGCAGTTCTTC; CDR3 protein: CASSLELAGVHYNEQFF
J gene: TRBJ2-5; V gene: TRBV27; clone size: NA; D gene: TRBD2; CDR3 DNA: TGTGCCAGCCGCTGGGAGAGCGGGAGTAAGACCCAGTACTTC; CDR3 protein: CASRWESGSKTQYF
J gene: TRBJ2-1; V gene: TRBV6-6; clone size: NA; D gene: NA; CDR3 DNA: TGTGCCAGCAGTTACTCGGACACCTACAATGAGCAGTTCTTC; CDR3 protein: CASSYSDTYNEQFF
J gene: TRBJ2-7; V gene: TRBV5-1; clone size: NA; D gene: TRBD1; CDR3 DNA: TGCGCCAGCAGCCTGACAGGGGGCTACGAGCAGTACTTC; CDR3 protein: CASSLTGGYEQYF
J gene: TRBJ1-2; V gene: TRBV28; clone size: few; D gene: NA; CDR3 DNA: TGTGCCAGCAGTCGAGGTGGTGGGGGGGCGCATGGCTACACCTTC; CDR3 protein: CASSRGGGGAHGYTF
J gene: TRBJ2-3; V gene: TRBV19; clone size: NA; D gene: TRBD1; CDR3 DNA: TGTGCCAGTAGTGACAGGGGAAGAGGTACAGATACGCAGTATTTT; CDR3 protein: CASSDRGRGTDTQYF
J gene: TRBJ1-5; V gene: TRBV28; clone size: once; D gene: NA; CDR3 DNA: TGTGCCAGCAGTCCCGCCGGCGGCATACCAGATCAGCCCCAGCATTTT; CDR3 protein: CASSPAGGIPDQPQHF
J gene: TRBJ2-7; V gene: TRBV18; clone size: NA; D gene: TRBD2; CDR3 DNA: TGTGCCAGCTCACCACCGACTAGCGGGGGCCCCTACGAGCAGTACTTC; CDR3 protein: CASSPPTSGGPYEQYF
J gene: TRBJ1-1; V gene: TRBV6-5; clone size: NA; D gene: NA; CDR3 DNA: TGTGCCAGCAGTTTTCTGACGGGAAACACTGAAGCTTTCTTT; CDR3 protein: CASSFLTGNTEAFF
J gene: TRBJ2-5; V gene: TRBV7-9; clone size: NA; D gene: TRBD1; CDR3 DNA: TGTGCCAGCAGCTTTACAGGGGGCTTAGAGACCCAGTACTTC; CDR3 protein: CASSFTGGLETQYF
J gene: TRBJ2-7; V gene: TRBV9; clone size: few; D gene: TRBD1; CDR3 DNA: TGTGCCAGCAGCGTAGTTGCTTCAGGGGGCGTAAACGAGCAGTACTTC; CDR3 protein: CASSVVASGGVNEQYF
J gene: TRBJ2-5; V gene: TRBV6-5; clone size: once; D gene: TRBD2; CDR3 DNA: TGTGCCAGCATTATCGGACTAGCGGGGGGAGGGACCCAGTACTTC; CDR3 protein: CASIIGLAGGGTQYF
J gene: TRBJ1-5; V gene: TRBV28; clone size: NA; D gene: TRBD1; CDR3 DNA: TGTGCCACCCCCAGACGACAGGGGGCGATTCAGCCCCAGCATTTT; CDR3 protein: CATPRRQGAIQPQHF
J gene: TRBJ2-5; V gene: TRBV2; clone size: once; D gene: TRBD1; CDR3 DNA: TGTGCCAGCAGTGGTGGGACAGGGGGGTGGCAGGAGACCCAGTACTTC; CDR3 protein: CASSGGTGGWQETQYF
J gene: TRBJ2-3; V gene: TRBV5-6; clone size: NA; D gene: NA; CDR3 DNA: TGTGCCAGCAGCTATACGACGGGGAGCACAGATACGCAGTATTTT; CDR3 protein: CASSYTTGSTDTQYF